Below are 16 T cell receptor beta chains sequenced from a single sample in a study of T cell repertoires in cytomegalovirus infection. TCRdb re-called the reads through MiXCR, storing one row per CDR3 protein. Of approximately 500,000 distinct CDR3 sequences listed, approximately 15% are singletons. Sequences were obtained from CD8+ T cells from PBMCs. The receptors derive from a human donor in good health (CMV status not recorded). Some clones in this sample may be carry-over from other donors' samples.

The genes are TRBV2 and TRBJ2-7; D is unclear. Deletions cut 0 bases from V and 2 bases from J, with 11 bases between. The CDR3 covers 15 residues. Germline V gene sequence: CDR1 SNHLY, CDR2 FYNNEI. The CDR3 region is CASSEAQALTYEQYF. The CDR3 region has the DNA TGTGCCAGCAGTGAAGCGCAGGCCCTTACCTACGAGCAGTACTTC.

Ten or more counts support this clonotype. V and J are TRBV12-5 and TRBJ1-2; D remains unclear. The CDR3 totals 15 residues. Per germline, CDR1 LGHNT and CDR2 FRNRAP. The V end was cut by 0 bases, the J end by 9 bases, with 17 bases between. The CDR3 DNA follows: TGTGCTAGTGGTTTGGTCCTGAACGGAGAGATACGCTACACCTTC. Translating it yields CASGLVLNGEIRYTF. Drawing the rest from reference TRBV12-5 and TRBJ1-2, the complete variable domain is DARVTQTPRHKVTEMGQEVTMRCQPILGHNTVFWYRQTMMQGLELLAYFRNRAPLDDSGMPKDRFSAEMPDATLATLKIQPSEPRDSAVYFCASGLVLNGEIRYTFGSGTRLTVV.

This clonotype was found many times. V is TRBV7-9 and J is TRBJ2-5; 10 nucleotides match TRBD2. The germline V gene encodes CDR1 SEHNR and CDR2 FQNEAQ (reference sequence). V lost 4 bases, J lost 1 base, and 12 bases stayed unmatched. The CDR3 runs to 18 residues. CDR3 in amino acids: CASSSQMLLAGPQETQYF. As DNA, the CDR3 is TGTGCCAGCAGCTCACAAATGTTACTAGCGGGGCCCCAAGAGACCCAGTACTTC. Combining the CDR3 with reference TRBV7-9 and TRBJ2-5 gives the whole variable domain DTGVSQNPRHKITKRGQNVTFRCDPISEHNRLYWYRQTLGQGPEFLTYFQNEAQLEKSRLLSDRFSAERPKGSFSTLEIQRTEQGDSAMYLCASSSQMLLAGPQETQYFGPGTRLLVL.

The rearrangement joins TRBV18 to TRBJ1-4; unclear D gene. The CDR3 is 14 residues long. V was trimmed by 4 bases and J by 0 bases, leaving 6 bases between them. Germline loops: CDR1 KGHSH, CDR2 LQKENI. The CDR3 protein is CASSRSATNEKLFF. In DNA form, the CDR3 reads TGTGCCAGCTCACGAAGTGCAACTAATGAAAAACTGTTTTTT. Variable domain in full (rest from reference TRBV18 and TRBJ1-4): NAGVMQNPRHLVRRRGQEARLRCSPMKGHSHVYWYRQLPEEGLKFMVYLQKENIIDESGMPKERFSAEFPKEGPSILRIQQVVRGDSAAYFCASSRSATNEKLFFGSGTQLSVL.

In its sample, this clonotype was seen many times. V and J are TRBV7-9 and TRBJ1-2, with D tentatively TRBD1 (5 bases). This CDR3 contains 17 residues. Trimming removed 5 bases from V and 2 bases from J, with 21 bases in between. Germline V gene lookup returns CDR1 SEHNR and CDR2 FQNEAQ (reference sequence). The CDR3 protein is CASSPPPDDRGNYGYTF. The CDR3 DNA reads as TGTGCCAGCAGCCCTCCCCCCGACGACCGGGGGAACTATGGCTACACCTTC.

CDR3 loop: CASSQERLSTPNTEAFF. The CDR3 bases are TGTGCCAGCAGCCAAGAAAGGCTTTCAACACCGAACACTGAAGCTTTCTTT. The chain uses TRBV14 and TRBJ1-1, with unresolved D. The CDR3 loop spans 17 amino acids. Per germline, CDR1 SGHDN and CDR2 FVKESK. Trimming removed 0 bases from V and 1 base from J, with 15 bases in between.

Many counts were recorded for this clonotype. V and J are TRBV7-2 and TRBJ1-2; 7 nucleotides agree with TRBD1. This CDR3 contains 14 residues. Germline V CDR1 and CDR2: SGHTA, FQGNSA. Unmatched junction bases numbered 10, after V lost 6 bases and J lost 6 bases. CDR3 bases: TGTGCCAGCAGTCCAATGGTGACAGGGCATGGCTACACCTTC. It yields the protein CASSPMVTGHGYTF.

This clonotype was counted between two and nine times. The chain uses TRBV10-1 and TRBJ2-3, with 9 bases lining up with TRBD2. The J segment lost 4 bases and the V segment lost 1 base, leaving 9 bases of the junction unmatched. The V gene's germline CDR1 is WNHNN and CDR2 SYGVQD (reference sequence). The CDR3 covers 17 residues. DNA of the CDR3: TGCGCCAGCAGTGAGTTAGACACCGGGACTAGCCCAGATACGCAGTATTTT. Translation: CASSELDTGTSPDTQYF.

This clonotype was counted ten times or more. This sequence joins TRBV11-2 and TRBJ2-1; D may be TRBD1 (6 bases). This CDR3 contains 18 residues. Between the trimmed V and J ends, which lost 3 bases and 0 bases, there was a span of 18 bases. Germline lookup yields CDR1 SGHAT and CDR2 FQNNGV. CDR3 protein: CASSFPRTALSSYNEQFF. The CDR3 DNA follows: TGTGCCAGCAGCTTCCCCCGGACAGCCCTCAGCTCCTACAATGAGCAGTTCTTC.

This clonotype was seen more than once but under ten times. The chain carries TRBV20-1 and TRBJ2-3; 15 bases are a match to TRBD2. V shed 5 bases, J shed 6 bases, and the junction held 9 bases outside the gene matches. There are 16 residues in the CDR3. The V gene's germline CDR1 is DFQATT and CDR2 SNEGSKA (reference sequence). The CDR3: CSAPKGLAGGSDTQYF. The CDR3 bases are TGCAGTGCTCCTAAGGGACTAGCGGGGGGTTCGGATACGCAGTATTTT.

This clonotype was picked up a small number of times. CDR3 sequence reads: CASSDDNRGYYEQYF. In DNA, the CDR3 is TGTGCCAGCAGTGATGATAACAGGGGTTACTACGAGCAGTACTTC. The V gene is TRBV25-1, the J gene TRBJ2-7, with 7 bases aligning to TRBD1. The CDR3 is 15 amino acids. Germline CDR1 is MGHDK and CDR2 is SYGVNS. V lost 3 bases, J lost 3 bases, and 8 bases stayed unmatched.

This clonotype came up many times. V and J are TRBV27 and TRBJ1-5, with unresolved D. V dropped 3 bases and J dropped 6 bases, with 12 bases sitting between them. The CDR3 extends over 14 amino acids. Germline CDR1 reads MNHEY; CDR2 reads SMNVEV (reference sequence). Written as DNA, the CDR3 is TGTGCCAGCAGTTTGAGGATTCGCGGTCAGCCCCAGCATTTT. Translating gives CASSLRIRGQPQHF.

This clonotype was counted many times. The CDR3 DNA follows: TGCGCCAGCAGCTTGGATGGACTCCTCACAGATACGCAGTATTTT. The encoded protein is CASSLDGLLTDTQYF. The chain is built from TRBV5-1 and TRBJ2-3, with a tentative D call TRBD2 (5 bases). The V end lost 0 bases, the J end lost 2 bases, and 10 bases lay between the germline ends. The CDR3 consists of 15 residues. Germline V gene lookup returns CDR1 SGHRS and CDR2 YFSETQ.

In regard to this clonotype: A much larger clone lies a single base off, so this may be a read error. The CDR3 bases are TGCACCAGCAGCCAAGTCAGGACAGGGGAGGACTATGGCTACACCTTC. Translated, it gives CTSSQVRTGEDYGYTF. This chain uses TRBV4-1 with TRBJ1-2; 9 nucleotides line up with TRBD1. CDR3 length: 16 amino acids. Per the germline V gene, CDR1 is MGHRA and CDR2 is YSYEKL.

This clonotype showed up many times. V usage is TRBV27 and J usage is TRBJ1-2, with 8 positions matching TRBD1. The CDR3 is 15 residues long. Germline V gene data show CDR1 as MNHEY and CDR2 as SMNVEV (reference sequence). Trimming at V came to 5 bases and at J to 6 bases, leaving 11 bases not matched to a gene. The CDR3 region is CASSTSRTGYNGYTF. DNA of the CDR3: TGTGCCAGCAGTACCTCCAGGACAGGGTATAATGGCTACACCTTC.

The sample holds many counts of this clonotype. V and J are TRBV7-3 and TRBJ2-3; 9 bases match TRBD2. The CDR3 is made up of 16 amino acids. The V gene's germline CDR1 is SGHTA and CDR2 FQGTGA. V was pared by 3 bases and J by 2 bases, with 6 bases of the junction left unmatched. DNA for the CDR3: TGTGCCAGCAGCTTGTTGGGCGGGGGGGTCACAGATACGCAGTATTTT. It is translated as CASSLLGGGVTDTQYF.